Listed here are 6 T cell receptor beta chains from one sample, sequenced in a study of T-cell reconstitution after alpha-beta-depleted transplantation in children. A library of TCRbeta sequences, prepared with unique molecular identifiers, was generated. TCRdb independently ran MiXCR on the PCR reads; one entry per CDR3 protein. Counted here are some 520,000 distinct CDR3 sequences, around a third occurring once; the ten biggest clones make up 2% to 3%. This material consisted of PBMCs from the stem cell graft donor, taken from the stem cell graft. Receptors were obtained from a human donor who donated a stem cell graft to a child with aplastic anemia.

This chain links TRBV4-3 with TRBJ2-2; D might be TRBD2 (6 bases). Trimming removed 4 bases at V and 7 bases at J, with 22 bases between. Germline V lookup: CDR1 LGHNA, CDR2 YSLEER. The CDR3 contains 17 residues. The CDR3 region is CASSLGGSTGIGGELFF. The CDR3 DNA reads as TGCGCCAGCAGCCTCGGGGGAAGCACTGGGATAGGCGGGGAGCTGTTTTTT.

CDR3 DNA: TGTGCCAGCAGTTACTCCGATAGTCAGTACTTC. Amino acids: CASSYSDSQYF. The J gene is TRBJ2-7, the V gene TRBV6-5; D uncertain. Trimming took off 0 bases at V and 10 bases at J, with 7 bases between the two ends. CDR3 length: 11 amino acids. The germline CDR1 and CDR2 sequences are MNHEY and SVGAGI.

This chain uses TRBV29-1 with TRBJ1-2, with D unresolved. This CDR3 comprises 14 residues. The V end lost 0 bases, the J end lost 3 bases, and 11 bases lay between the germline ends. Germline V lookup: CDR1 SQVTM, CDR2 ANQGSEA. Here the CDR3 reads CSVEDGETHYGYTF. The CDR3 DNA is TGCAGCGTTGAAGATGGGGAGACACACTATGGCTACACCTTC. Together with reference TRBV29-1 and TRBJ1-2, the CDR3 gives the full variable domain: SAVISQKPSRDICQRGTSLTIQCQVDSQVTMMFWYRQQPGQSLTLIATANQGSEATYESGFVIDKFPISRPNLTFSTLTVSNMSPEDSSIYLCSVEDGETHYGYTFGSGTRLTVV.

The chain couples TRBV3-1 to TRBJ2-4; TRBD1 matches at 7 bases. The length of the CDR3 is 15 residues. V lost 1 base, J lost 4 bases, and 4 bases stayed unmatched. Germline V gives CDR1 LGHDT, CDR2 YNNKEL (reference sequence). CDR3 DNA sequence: TGTGCCAGCAGCCAAGCTCAGGGACAGAAAAACATTCAGTACTTC. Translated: CASSQAQGQKNIQYF.

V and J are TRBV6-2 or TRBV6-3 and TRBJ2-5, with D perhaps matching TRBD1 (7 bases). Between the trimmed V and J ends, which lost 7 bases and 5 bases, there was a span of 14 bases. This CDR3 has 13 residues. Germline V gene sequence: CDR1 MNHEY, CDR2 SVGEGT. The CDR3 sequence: CASTGQDYETQYF. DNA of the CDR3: TGTGCCAGCACTGGACAGGACTACGAGACCCAGTACTTC.

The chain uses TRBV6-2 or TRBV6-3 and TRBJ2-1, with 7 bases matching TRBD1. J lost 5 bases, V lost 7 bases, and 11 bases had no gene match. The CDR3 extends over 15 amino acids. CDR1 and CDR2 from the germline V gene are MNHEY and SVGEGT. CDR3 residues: CASTRPRTGHNEQFF. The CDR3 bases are TGTGCCAGCACTCGACCCCGGACAGGCCACAATGAGCAGTTCTTC.